The sequence of this T cell receptor (beta chain) was determined in a study of cytomegalovirus exposure and HLA in healthy donors (dated by TCRdb to the late 2010s). Broadly, across the study: An earlier analysis of under 600 of the donors reported 276 Gb of sequence data and around 120 million unique TCR beta sequences from roughly 200 million T cells. An early release covering around 630 HLA-typed donors comprised about 290 gigabases of sequencing data and tens of millions of unique TCR sequences. The genetic ancestry cluster associated with self-reported Caucasian donors included roughly four fifths of the roughly 410 genotyped donors. The study aimed to test whether cataloging public T cell receptors could reveal signatures of past pathogen exposure. The T cell repertoires of 666 subjects were profiled by immunosequencing and related to cytomegalovirus serostatus. Besides the first cohort of roughly 660 subjects, a separate validation cohort made up of over 95 different subjects was used. To predict cytomegalovirus infection status, the study brought together high-throughput TCR immunosequencing, statistical association of individual TCRs with disease status, and machine learning. A later analysis re-examined previously published TCR beta repertoires from just over 650 donors and added high-resolution HLA genotyping to investigate patterns of TCR occurrence. In the later analysis, no new phenotypic data were used to find candidate immune exposures; instead, reliance was placed on TCR beta sequences and their occurrence across donors. In an earlier analysis of more than 550 of the donors, high-throughput TCR beta sequencing was used to judge whether each TCR beta V gene segment behaved as functional or pseudogenic. Donor age, sex, ethnicity and CMV serostatus were compiled alongside the repertoire data. Genome-wide SNP genotypes for about 65% of the 666 donors were used in a later genetic analysis, which treated that subset as a discovery cohort. Every discovery cohort repertoire had been produced on one sequencing platform. Class I and class II HLA loci were covered by the typing at four-digit resolution. Typing coverage differed by locus: A, B, C, DRB1 and DQB1 were typed in about 629-630 donors, DQA1 in 522, DPA1 in 600 to 610, and DPB1 in 472. Several DR-DQ haplotypes were handled as single units for association and clustering because linkage in the cohort was strong. Among roughly 400 genotyped donors of the cohort, an average of around 240,000 unique TCR beta nucleotide sequences was sequenced per donor, of which roughly 17% were non-productive.

Library preparation used the immunoSEQ multiplex PCR assay. The multiplex PCR relied on a mix of 60 forward primers for TCR Vbeta segments and 13 reverse primers for TCR Jbeta segments. A multiplex PCR assay on genomic DNA amplified the CDR3 region of rearranged TCR beta genes. Amplified TCR beta libraries were sequenced as 87-base-pair reads on the Illumina HiSeq System. Turning to the authors' computational methods: In a later analysis, some 80 million unique TCR beta chains were counted across the approximately 620 repertoires, and roughly 11 million of these chains were shared by at least two donors. To remove PCR and sequencing errors, raw reads were error-corrected and collapsed into unique sequences using a nearest-neighbor algorithm that merged closely related sequences. CDR3 sequences were aligned to IMGT reference sequences to assign V, D and J gene segments. For a sequence to be retained, at least a six-nucleotide match to both a V gene segment and a J gene segment was required. A rearrangement was called productive if the CDR3 had no stop codons and remained in frame with V and J, and every other rearrangement was called non-productive. Following IMGT convention, CDR3 was defined as the stretch from the second conserved V-encoded cysteine to the conserved J-encoded phenylalanine. The earlier analysis of some 550 of the donors excluded any sequence lacking an unambiguous match to a single V gene segment. In an earlier analysis of 587 of the donors, a V segment was called functional when productive rearrangements were above 56.7%, and segregating when the standard deviation between donors exceeded 5%. A statistical classification framework was developed to diagnose cytomegalovirus status using the catalog of TCR beta chain sequences. In a later analysis, V and J genes were assigned by comparing TCR nucleotide sequences against IMGT/GENE-DB human TR gene sequences. In a later analysis, CDR3 sequences and most-parsimonious VDJ recombination scenarios were assigned using the TCRdist pipeline. In a later analysis, each TCR beta chain was defined by its CDR3 amino acid sequence together with its V-gene family, and reads lacking a unique V-gene family were excluded. As a way to deal with suspected cross-contamination and a sequencing artifact, a later analysis dropped 592 nucleotide sequences that were highly shared and had low generation probability. A later analysis calculated a clonal expansion index for each public chain from normalized within-repertoire ranks of inferred template counts. Generation probabilities in a later analysis came from a VDJ recombination model fitted to out-of-frame rearrangements, and those results were checked against IGoR. In a later analysis, TCR-TCR, TCR-HLA and TCR-CMV co-occurrence was scored with hypergeometric tests, and a repertoire-size bias correction was applied to TCR pairs. In a later analysis, false discovery rates were estimated by permuting HLA or CMV assignments 20 times. In a later analysis, co-occurring TCRs were grouped with DBSCAN, and TCRdist sequence similarity was added when clustering was performed within HLA-allele-positive subsets. Repertoires with fewer than 30,000 or more than 120,000 public chains were left out of co-occurrence clustering, as were about 5 repertoires with anomalous nucleotide sharing. Imported from immuneACCESS, the table was reduced by TCRdb to in-frame sequences with V and J called. These copies leave out some clones; in studies compared against another copy, an unresolved V gene accounts for under half, and the cause of the remainder is not known. V and J calls and clone size are as listed in that table; D and trimming were resolved from the DNA. The sample table lists some 130,000 clones, 80% of them with a count of one. The ten largest clones represent more than 2.5% of the sample.

In total, 666 healthy bone marrow donors made up the cohort. At the time of sampling, all cohort members were nominally healthy, though unrecorded immune exposures were likely present. The donor was CMV seronegative and belonged to the group of roughly 330 seronegative cohort members. A peripheral blood sample was collected from each donor, and TCR beta sequencing was performed on peripheral blood mononuclear cells. The Qiagen DNeasy Blood Extraction Kit was used to extract genomic DNA from the blood cell samples. Paper-wide results and their limitations: A further reported finding was that TCR beta sequences accurately predicted the HLA-A and HLA-B alleles for most subjects in the first cohort. In a later analysis, several top co-occurrence clusters were reported to appear linked to parvovirus B19, influenza, CMV and Epstein-Barr virus. Some IMGT-functional V segments, including TRBV6-2 and TRBV6-3, could not be distinguished by the 87-base-pair reads and were therefore excluded. An association between a missense DCLRE1C variant and V-gene and J-gene trimming of TCR beta chains was found in a later genetic analysis and replicated in an independent cohort. Most TCR sequences were observed very rarely across donors, whereas some public TCRs were present in many individuals. Presence/absence analyses assumed roughly uniform sequencing depth across donors, an assumption that may not hold. According to a later genetic analysis, donors in an Asian-associated ancestry cluster had fewer N-insertions in productive TCRs than the approximately 670-donor mean. In vitro tests confirmed that a few of the cytomegalovirus-associated TCR beta chains recognize cytomegalovirus antigens. Because counts were too low, fewer than 20 rarely observed V segments, including chromosome 9 orphons, were excluded from the earlier analysis of fewer than 650 of the donors. Specific HLA alleles were associated with 15,000 to 20,000 TCR beta sequences at a false discovery rate of 0.05 in a later analysis. Only TCR beta chains were sequenced in this cohort, and the absence of alpha or paired-chain data limited detectable features. A later analysis found that HLA-associated TCR beta chains were more clonally expanded and had lower generation probabilities than equally common non-associated chains. The study gave a list of under 200 TCR beta chains associated with cytomegalovirus. HLA typing was unavailable for some donors at each locus, so association tests used only the typed subset. An earlier analysis of approximately 600 of the donors showed that most TCR beta V segments appeared in productive rearrangements either about 87% or about 30% of the time, which broadly matched IMGT annotations. A later analysis found that TCR association rates varied across HLA loci, with DRB1 alleles showing the most associated TCRs and HLA-C alleles the fewest. A later analysis found that most CMV-associated TCR beta chains appeared HLA-restricted, with HLA associations seemingly driven largely by CMV exposure. A cluster of highly shared sequence variants was judged likely to be a technical artifact of the sequencing pipeline. For the cohort, immune exposure information was limited to CMV serostatus. In both the original and validation cohorts, the classifier was reported to diagnose cytomegalovirus status with high specificity and sensitivity. According to the authors, the approach could potentially be generalized to other disease states and immunological phenotypes. When HLA alleles, especially DR and DQ, strongly co-occurred, attributing TCR associations to individual alleles was difficult. Linkage disequilibrium might explain the correlated functional status among segregating V segments, but an unknown experimental factor could not be ruled out.

Reading from cysteine to phenylalanine, the CDR3 counts 16 amino acids. CDR3 DNA only is kept here, 48 bases in frame from base 1. Trimming leaves V shorter by 2 bases and J shorter by 0 bases, with the junction holding 4 bases beyond the gene matches. CDR1 and CDR2 (SGHTA, FQGNSA) derive from the germline V gene. As regards this clone: The antigen it recognizes is unknown. Within one base of it there is no much larger clone, and no base qualities were kept.

This sequence originates from a male donor in good health and CMV-seronegative. The chain couples TRBV7-2 to TRBJ2-7; TRBD1 agrees with 10 junctional bases. Sequencing was done on a sample of PBMCs. Here the CDR3 is given as CASSLLWDRGSYEQYF. The DNA sequence is given as TGTGCCAGCAGCTTACTCTGGGACAGGGGCTCCTACGAGCAGTACTTC.